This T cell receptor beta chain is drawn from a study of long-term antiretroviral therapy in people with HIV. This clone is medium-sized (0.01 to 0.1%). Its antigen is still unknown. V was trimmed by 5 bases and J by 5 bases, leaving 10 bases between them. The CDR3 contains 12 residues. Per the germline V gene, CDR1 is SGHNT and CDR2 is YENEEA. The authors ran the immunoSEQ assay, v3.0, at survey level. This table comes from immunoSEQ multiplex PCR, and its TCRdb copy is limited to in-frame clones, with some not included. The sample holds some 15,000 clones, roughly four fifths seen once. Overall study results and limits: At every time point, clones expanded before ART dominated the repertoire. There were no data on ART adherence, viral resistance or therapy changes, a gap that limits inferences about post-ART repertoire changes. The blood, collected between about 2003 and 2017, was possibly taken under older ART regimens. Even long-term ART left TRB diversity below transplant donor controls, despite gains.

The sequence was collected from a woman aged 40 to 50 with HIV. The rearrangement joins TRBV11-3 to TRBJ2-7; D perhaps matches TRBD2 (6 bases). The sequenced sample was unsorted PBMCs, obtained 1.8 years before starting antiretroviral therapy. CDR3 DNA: TGTGCCAGCAGCGATGCTAGCGACGAGCAGTACTTC. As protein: CASSDASDEQYF.